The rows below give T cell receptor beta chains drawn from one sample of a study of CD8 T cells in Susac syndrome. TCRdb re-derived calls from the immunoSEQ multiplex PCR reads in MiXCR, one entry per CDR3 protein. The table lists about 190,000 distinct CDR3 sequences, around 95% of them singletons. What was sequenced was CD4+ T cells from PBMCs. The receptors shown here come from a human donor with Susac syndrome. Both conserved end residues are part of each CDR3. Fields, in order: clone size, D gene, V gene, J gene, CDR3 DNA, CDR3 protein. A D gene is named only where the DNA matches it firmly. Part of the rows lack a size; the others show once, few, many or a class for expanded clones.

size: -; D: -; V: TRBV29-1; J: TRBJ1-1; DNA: TGCAGCGTTGCCAGGGGTCCTCCCATGAACACTGAAGCTTTCTTT; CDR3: CSVARGPPMNTEAFF
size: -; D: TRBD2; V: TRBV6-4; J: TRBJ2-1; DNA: TGTGCCAGCAGTGTCGGGACTAGCGGGGGCCACAATGAGCAGTTCTTC; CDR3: CASSVGTSGGHNEQFF
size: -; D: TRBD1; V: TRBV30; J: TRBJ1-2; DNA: TGTGCCTGGAGTGCCCCGGGGACAGGGACCGATAAACCCCATGGCTACACCTTC; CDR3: CAWSAPGTGTDKPHGYTF
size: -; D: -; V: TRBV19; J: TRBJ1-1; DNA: TGTGCCAGTAGTCAGGGACCTGAAGCTTTCTTT; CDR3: CASSQGPEAFF
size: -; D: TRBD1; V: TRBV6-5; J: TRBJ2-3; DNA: TGTGCCAGCAGTGATGGGACAGTTACGCAGTATTTT; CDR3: CASSDGTVTQYF
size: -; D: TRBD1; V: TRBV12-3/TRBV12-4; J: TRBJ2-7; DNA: TGTGCCAGCAGGGTGGACAGGGCCTACGAGCAGTACTTC; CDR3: CASRVDRAYEQYF
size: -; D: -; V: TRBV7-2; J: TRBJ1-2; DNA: TGTGCCAGCAGCTTAGCGGGAGTTGGGCGGGGCTACACCTTC; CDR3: CASSLAGVGRGYTF
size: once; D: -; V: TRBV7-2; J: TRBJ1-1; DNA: TGTGCCAGCAGCTTAGAGGACAGAGCCAACACTGAAGCTTTCTTT; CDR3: CASSLEDRANTEAFF
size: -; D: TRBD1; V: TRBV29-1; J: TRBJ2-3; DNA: TGCAGCGCCCCGGGACAGGACATAGTTACGCAGTATTTT; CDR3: CSAPGQDIVTQYF
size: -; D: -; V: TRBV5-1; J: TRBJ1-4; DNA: TGCGCCAGCAGCTTTGCAACTAATGAAAAACTGTTTTTT; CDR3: CASSFATNEKLFF
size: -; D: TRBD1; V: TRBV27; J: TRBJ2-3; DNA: TGTGCCAGCAGTTTCGAGGGGGCCGGGACAGATACGCAGTATTTT; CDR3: CASSFEGAGTDTQYF
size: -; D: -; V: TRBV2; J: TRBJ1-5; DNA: TGTGCCAGCAGTGGGATAGGCACAGGTCGACAGGATCAGCCCCAGCATTTT; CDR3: CASSGIGTGRQDQPQHF
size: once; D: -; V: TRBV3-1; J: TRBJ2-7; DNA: TGTGCCAGCAGCCTCACCATAGCGACCGAGCAGTACTTC; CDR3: CASSLTIATEQYF
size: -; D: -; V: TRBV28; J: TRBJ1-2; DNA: TGTGCCAGCAGTCAGGGCTACTATGGCTACACCTTC; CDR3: CASSQGYYGYTF
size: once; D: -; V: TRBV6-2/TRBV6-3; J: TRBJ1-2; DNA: TGTGCCAGCAGAGACCCGGTACATGGCTACACCTTC; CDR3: CASRDPVHGYTF
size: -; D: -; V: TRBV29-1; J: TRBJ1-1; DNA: TGCAGCGTCTCCAGAGGGGGGCAGAACACTGAAGCTTTCTTT; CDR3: CSVSRGGQNTEAFF
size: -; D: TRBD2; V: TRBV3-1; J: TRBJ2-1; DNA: TGTGCCAGCAGCTCGAGCGGGGGTTTCTACAATGAGCAGTTCTTC; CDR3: CASSSSGGFYNEQFF
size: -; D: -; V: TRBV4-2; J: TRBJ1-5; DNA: TGTGCCAGCAGGGGGGGGTTAGATCAGCCCCAGCATTTT; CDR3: CASRGGLDQPQHF
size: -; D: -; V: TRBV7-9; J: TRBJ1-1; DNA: TGTGCCAGCAGCTTACCCAATTTGATGAACACTGAAGCTTTCTTT; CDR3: CASSLPNLMNTEAFF
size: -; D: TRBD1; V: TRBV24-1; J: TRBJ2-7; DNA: TGTGCCACCAGTGAATGGACAGGGTCCTACGAGCAGTACTTC; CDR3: CATSEWTGSYEQYF
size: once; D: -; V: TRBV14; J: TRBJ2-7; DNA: TGTGCCAGCAGCCACCTCTCTGGTAGGGACTACGAGCAGTACTTC; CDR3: CASSHLSGRDYEQYF
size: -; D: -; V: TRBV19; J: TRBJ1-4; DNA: TGTGCCACCAGGCACAGGGAGGACGAAAAACTGTTTTTT; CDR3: CATRHREDEKLFF
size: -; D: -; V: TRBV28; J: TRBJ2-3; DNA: TGTGCCAGCAGTTTATTAGGCAGCCCCACAGATACGCAGTATTTT; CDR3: CASSLLGSPTDTQYF
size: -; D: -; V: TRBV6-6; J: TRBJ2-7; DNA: TGTGCCAGCCATGGACACACCTACGAGCAGTACTTC; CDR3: CASHGHTYEQYF
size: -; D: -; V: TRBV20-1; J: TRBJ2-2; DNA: TGCAGTGCTAGCCCCCCGGGACACCCGAACACCGGGGAGCTGTTTTTT; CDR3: CSASPPGHPNTGELFF
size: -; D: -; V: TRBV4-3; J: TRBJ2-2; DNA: TGCGCCAGCAGCCACAGCACGAACACCGGGGAGCTGTTTTTT; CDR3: CASSHSTNTGELFF
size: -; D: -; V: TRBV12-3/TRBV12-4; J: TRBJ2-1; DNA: TGTGCCAGCAGTTTACGGGGAAGCTCCTACAATGAGCAGTTCTTC; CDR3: CASSLRGSSYNEQFF
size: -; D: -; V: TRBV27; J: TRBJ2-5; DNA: TGTGCCAGCAGTTTCAACGGGGGCAGAGAGACCCAGTACTTC; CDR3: CASSFNGGRETQYF
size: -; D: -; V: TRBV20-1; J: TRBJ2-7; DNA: TGCAGTGCCCCAGGGGGAGGGACGGGCTACGAGCAGTACTTC; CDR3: CSAPGGGTGYEQYF
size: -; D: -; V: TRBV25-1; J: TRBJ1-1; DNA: TGTGCCAGCATACAGACGGATCTCTCTGAAGCTTTCTTT; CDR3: CASIQTDLSEAFF
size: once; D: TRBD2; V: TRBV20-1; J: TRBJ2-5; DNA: TGCAGTGCTAGAGTTTCGGGGGGGCAAGAGACCCAGTACTTC; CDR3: CSARVSGGQETQYF
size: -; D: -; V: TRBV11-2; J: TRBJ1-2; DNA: TGTGCCAGCAGCTTAGAGCGGGGGCGAGGCTATGGCTACACCTTC; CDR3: CASSLERGRGYGYTF
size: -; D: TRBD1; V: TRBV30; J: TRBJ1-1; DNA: TGTGCCTGGAGTCCCGATACAGGGGGGGACACTGAAGCTTTCTTT; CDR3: CAWSPDTGGDTEAFF
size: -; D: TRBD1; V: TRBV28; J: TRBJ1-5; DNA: TGTGCCAGCAGTTTTCAGGGGGGTTTGGCTCCCCAGCATTTT; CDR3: CASSFQGGLAPQHF
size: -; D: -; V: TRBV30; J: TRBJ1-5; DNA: TGTGCCTGGAGTGACACCGATCAGCCCCAGCATTTT; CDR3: CAWSDTDQPQHF
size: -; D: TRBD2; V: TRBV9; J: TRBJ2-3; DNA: TGTGCCAGCAGCAACAGCGGGGTAAACACAGATACGCAGTATTTT; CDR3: CASSNSGVNTDTQYF
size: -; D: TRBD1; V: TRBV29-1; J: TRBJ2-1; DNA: TGCAGCACAAGAAGGGGACAGGGGATGAATGAGCAGTTCTTC; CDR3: CSTRRGQGMNEQFF
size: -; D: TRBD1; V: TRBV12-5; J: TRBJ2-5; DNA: TGTGCTAGTGGTTTGGGATACCGGGACAGGGAAACCCAGTACTTC; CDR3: CASGLGYRDRETQYF
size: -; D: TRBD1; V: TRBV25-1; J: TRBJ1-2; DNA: TGTGCCAGCAGTGCCTCGACAGGGGCCCCCTATGGCTACACCTTC; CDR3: CASSASTGAPYGYTF
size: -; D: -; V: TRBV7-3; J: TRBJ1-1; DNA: TGTGCCAGCAGCAAACGAGGGACACCTAAACTGAACACTGAAGCTTTCTTT; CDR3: CASSKRGTPKLNTEAFF
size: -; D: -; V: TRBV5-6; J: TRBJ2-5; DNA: TGTGCCAGCAGCTGGGGAAGTGCTGTAGAGACCCAGTACTTC; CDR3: CASSWGSAVETQYF
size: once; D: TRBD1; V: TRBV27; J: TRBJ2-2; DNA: TGTGCCAGCAGTTTAACCGGGACAGGGCCCGGGGAGCTGTTTTTT; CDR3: CASSLTGTGPGELFF
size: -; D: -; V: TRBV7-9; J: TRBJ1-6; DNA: TGTGCCAGCAGCTTTGACCCGTATAATTCACCCCTCCACTTT; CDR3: CASSFDPYNSPLHF
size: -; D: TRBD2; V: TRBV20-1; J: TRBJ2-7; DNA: TGCAGTGCTAGTCTGGTTATAGCGGGGAACTACGAGCAGTACTTC; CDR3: CSASLVIAGNYEQYF
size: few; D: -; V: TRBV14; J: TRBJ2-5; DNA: TGTGCCAGCAGCCAGGGCAGGCGAGAGACCCAGTACTTC; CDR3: CASSQGRRETQYF
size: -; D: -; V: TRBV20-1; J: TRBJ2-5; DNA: TGCAGTGCTACCCCCGTTGTAGCGGACCAAGAGACCCAGTACTTC; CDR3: CSATPVVADQETQYF
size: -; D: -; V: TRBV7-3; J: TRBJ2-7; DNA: TGTGCCAGCAGCGAAGAGGACGCCGCCTACGAGCAGTACTTC; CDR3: CASSEEDAAYEQYF
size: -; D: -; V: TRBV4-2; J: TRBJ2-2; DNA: TGTGCCAGCAGCCAAGGAAACAGGGCGAACACCGGGGAGCTGTTTTTT; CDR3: CASSQGNRANTGELFF
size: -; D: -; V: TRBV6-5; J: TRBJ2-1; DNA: TGTGCCAGCAGCCGCCGGACAAAGGGGTATGAGCAGTTCTTC; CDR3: CASSRRTKGYEQFF
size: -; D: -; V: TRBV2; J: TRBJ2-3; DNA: TGTGCCAGCAGTGAAGCATATAGAGATACGCAGTATTTT; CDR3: CASSEAYRDTQYF
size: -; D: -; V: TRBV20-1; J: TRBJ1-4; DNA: TGCAGTGCTACCCCCTTAGAGGGCTTAAATGAAAAACTGTTTTTT; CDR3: CSATPLEGLNEKLFF
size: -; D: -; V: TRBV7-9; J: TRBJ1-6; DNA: TGTGCCAGCAGCTTAAGTGCGCAGGGTAATTCACCCCTCCACTTT; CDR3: CASSLSAQGNSPLHF